Following are 2 T cell receptor beta chains from one sample sequenced in a study of somatic mutations in cytotoxic T cells in rheumatoid arthritis. Measured with immunoSEQ multiplex PCR; TCRdb has only the in-frame clones, and not every one. The sample lists around 11,000 clones; more than 65% were seen once. Sequencing was done on a sample of CD8+ T cells sorted from blood. The receptors were gathered from an adult with rheumatoid arthritis.

The chain is built from TRBV5-1 and TRBJ2-4; D may match TRBD1 or TRBD2 (5 bases each). Per the germline V gene, CDR1 is SGHRS and CDR2 is YFSETQ. Trimming took off 2 bases at V and 0 bases at J, with 18 bases between the two ends. This CDR3 is 18 amino acids long. CDR3 residues: CASSLLVGGLGAKNIQYF. For the CDR3, the DNA is TGCGCCAGCAGCTTACTCGTTGGGGGTCTGGGAGCCAAAAACATTCAGTACTTC.

The genes are TRBV20-1 and TRBJ2-2; no clear D. The V end was cut by 6 bases, the J end by 7 bases, with 9 bases between. There are 11 residues in the CDR3. Germline V gene data show CDR1 as DFQATT and CDR2 as SNEGSKA (reference sequence). CDR3 in amino acids: CSATVDGELFF. The CDR3 DNA is TGCAGTGCAACAGTGGACGGGGAGCTGTTTTTT.